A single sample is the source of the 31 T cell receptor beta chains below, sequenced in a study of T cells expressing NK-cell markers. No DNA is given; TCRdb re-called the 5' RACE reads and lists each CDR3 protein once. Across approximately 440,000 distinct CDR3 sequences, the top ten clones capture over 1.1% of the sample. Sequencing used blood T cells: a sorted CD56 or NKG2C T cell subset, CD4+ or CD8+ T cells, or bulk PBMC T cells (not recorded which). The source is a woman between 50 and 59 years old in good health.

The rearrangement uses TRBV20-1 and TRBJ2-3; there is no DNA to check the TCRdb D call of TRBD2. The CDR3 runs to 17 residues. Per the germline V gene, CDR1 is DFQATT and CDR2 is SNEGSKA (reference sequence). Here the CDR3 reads CSAQSTSGSLGADTQYF.

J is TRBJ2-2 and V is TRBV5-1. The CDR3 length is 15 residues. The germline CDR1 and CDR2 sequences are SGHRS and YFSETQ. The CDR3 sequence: CASSGQAIATGELFF.

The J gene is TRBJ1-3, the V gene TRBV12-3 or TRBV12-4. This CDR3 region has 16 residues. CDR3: CASSLGDRSFGNTIYF.

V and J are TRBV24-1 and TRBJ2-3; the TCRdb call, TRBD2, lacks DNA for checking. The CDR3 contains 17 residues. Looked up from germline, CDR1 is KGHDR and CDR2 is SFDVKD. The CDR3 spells CATSEWTLAGGTDTQYF.

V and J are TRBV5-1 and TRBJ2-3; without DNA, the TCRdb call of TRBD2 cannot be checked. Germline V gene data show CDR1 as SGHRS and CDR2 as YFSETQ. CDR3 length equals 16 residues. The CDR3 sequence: CASSLTTSASTDTQYF.

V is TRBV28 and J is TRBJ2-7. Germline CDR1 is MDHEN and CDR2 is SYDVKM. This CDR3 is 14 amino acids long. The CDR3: CASSTPGTSYEQYF. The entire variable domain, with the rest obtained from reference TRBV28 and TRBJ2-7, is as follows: DVKVTQSSRYLVKRTGEKVFLECVQDMDHENMFWYRQDPGLGLRLIYFSYDVKMKEKGDIPEGYSVSREKKERFSLILESASTNQTSMYLCASSTPGTSYEQYFGPGTRLTVT.

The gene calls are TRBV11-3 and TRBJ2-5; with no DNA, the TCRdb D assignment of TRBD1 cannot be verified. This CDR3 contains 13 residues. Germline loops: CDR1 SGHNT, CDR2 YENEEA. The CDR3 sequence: CASNRDLQETQYF.

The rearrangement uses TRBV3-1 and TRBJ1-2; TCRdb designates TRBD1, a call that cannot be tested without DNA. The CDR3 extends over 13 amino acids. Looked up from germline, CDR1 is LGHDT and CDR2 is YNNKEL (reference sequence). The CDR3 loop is CASSPDRGGGYTF.

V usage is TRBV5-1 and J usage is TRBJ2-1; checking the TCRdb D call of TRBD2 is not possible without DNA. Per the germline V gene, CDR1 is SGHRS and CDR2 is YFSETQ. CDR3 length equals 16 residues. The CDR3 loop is CASSFVGEGPGNEQFF.

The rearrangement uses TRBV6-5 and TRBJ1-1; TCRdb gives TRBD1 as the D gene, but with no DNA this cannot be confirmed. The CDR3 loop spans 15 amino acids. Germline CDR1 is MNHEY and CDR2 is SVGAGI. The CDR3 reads CASRDQGAVYTEAFF.

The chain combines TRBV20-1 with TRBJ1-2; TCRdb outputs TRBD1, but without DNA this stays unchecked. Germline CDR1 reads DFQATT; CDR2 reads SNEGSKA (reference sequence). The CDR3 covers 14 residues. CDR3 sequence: CSASPPDRVWGYTF.

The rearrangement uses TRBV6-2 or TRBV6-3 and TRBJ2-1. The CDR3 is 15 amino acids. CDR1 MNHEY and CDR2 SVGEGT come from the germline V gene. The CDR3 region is CASSHGRSSYNEQFF.

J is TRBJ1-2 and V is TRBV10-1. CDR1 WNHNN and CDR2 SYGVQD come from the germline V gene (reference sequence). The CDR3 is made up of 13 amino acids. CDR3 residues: CASSEGLTYGYTF.

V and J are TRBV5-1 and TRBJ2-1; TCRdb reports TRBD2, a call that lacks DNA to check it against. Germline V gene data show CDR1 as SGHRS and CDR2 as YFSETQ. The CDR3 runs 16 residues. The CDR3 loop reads CASSLLGLAGANEQFF. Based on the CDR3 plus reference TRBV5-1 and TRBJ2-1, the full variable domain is KAGVTQTPRYLIKTRGQQVTLSCSPISGHRSVSWYQQTPGQGLQFLFEYFSETQRNKGNFPGRFSGRQFSNSRSEMNVSTLELGDSALYLCASSLLGLAGANEQFFGPGTRLTVL.

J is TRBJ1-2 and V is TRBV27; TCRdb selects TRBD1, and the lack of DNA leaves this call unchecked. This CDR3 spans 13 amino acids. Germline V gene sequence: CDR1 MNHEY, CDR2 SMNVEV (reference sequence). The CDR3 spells CASRSDRSDGYTF.

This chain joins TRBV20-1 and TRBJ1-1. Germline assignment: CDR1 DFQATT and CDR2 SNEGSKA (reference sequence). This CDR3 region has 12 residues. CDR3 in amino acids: CSAPGPSGEAFF.

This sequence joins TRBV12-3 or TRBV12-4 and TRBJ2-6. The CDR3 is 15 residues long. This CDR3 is CASSFWGSGANVLTF.

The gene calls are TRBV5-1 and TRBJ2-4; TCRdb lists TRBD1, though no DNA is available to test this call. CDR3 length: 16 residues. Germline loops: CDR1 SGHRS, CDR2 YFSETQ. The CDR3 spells CASSLYAGVTKNIQYF.

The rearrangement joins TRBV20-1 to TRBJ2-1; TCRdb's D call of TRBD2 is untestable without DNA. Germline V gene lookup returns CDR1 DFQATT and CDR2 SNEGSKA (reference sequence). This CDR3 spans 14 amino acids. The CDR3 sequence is CSARFRTSGSRQFF.

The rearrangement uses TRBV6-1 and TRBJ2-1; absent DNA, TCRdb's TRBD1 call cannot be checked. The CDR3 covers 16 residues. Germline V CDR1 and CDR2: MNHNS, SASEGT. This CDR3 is CASSENTGLSYNEQFF.

The CDR3 reads CSARGPGVRSSYEQYF. The rearrangement links TRBV20-1 to TRBJ2-7; TCRdb returns TRBD1, unconfirmable since there is no DNA. CDR3 length: 16 amino acids. In germline, CDR1 is DFQATT, CDR2 SNEGSKA (reference sequence).

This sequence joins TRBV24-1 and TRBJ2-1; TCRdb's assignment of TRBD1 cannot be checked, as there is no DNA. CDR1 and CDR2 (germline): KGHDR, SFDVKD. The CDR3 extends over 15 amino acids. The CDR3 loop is CATSDARVEGDEQFF.

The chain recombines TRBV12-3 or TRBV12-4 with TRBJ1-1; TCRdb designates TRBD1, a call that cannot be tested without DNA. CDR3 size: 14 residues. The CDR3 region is CASSPPLKNTEAFF.

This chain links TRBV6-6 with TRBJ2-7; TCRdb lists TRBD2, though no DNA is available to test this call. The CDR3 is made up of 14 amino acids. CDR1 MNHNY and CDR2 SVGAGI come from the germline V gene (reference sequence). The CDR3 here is CASTGRTALDEQYF.

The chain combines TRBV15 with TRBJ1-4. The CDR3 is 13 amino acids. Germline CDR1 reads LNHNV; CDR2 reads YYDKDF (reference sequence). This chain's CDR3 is CATRSATNEKLFF.

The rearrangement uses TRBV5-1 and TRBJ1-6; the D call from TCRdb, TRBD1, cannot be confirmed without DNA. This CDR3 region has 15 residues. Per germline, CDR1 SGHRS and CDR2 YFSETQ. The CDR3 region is CASTPEQGQNSPLHF. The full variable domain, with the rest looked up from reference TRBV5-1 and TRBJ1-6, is KAGVTQTPRYLIKTRGQQVTLSCSPISGHRSVSWYQQTPGQGLQFLFEYFSETQRNKGNFPGRFSGRQFSNSRSEMNVSTLELGDSALYLCASTPEQGQNSPLHFGNGTRLTVT.

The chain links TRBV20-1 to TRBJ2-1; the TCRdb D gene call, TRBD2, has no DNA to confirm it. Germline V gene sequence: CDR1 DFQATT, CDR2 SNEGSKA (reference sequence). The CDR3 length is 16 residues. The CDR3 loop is CSARAPTSGTHDEQFF.

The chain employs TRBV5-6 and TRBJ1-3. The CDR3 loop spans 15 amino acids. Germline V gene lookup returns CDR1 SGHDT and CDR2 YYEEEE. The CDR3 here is CASSRVIGSGNTIYF.

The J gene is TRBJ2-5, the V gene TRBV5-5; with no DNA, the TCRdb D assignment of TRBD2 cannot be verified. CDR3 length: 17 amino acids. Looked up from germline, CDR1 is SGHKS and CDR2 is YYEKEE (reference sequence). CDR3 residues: CASSIFRDSGELETQYF.

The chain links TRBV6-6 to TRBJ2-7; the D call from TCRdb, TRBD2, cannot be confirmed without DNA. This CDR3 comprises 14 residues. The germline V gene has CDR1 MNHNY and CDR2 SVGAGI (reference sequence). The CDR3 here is CASSYSSAGGEQYF.

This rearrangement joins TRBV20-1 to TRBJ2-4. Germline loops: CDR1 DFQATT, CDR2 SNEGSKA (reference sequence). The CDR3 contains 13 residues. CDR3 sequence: CSAQRYNSLIQYF.